This section outlines one T cell receptor beta chain sequence together with its context. Its antigen remains unknown. The V gene lost 6 bases and the J gene lost 4 bases, with 7 bases spanning the gap. The CDR3 runs to 12 residues. The germline CDR1 and CDR2 sequences are KGHSH and LQKENI. With 60 Vbeta and 13 Jbeta primers, the PCR was carried out. Sequencing was performed with immunoSEQ multiplex PCR; in TCRdb, only in-frame clones are kept and a portion is missing. This table has 280,000 or so clones, 70% to 90% appearing once. The data were taken from a study of cytomegalovirus exposure and HLA in healthy donors. The study's findings and limits: An analysis done earlier found most TCR beta V segments productive about 87% or about 30% of the time.

The chain is built from TRBV18 and TRBJ1-5, with no clear D. The TCR was taken from a woman aged 18-35 years in good health and CMV-seronegative. The specimen sequenced was PBMCs. CDR3 loop: CASSSGNQPQHF. Written as DNA, the CDR3 is TGTGCCAGCTCGTCGGGGAATCAGCCCCAGCATTTT.